The 15 T cell receptor beta chains below come from one sample, sequenced in a study of cytomegalovirus exposure and HLA in healthy donors. Researchers ran the PCR with 60 Vbeta and 13 Jbeta primers. The table came from immunoSEQ multiplex PCR; TCRdb's copy has only in-frame clones and leaves some out. The table has 150,000 to 200,000 clones, around 80% seen once. The sequenced sample was PBMCs. All receptors derive from a woman aged 40 to 55 in good health and CMV-seronegative.

The gene calls are TRBV12-5 and TRBJ1-1, with D uncertain. V dropped 7 bases and J dropped 8 bases, with 14 bases sitting between them. The V gene's germline CDR1 is LGHNT and CDR2 FRNRAP. The CDR3 covers 12 residues. CDR3 bases: TGTGCTAGTGACCTACAGTTCGCCGAAGCTTTCTTT. It encodes CASDLQFAEAFF.

The chain couples TRBV6-6 to TRBJ1-1; the D is unclear. V shed 11 bases and J shed 1 base, with 14 bases lying between them. This CDR3 spans 13 amino acids. CDR1 and CDR2 (germline): MNHNY, SVGAGI (reference sequence). CDR3 DNA sequence: TGTGCCGGAGCCCCCGACGGGAACACTGAAGCTTTCTTT. As protein: CAGAPDGNTEAFF.

The gene calls are TRBV19 and TRBJ1-1, with D perhaps matching TRBD1 (5 bases). Germline V gives CDR1 LNHDA, CDR2 SQIVND (reference sequence). Trimming shortened V by 5 bases and J by 1 base, and 11 bases separated the two germline ends. This CDR3 region has 14 residues. CDR3 region: CASSYQGGNTEAFF. The CDR3 nucleotides are TGTGCCAGTAGTTATCAGGGCGGGAACACTGAAGCTTTCTTT. Full variable domain (missing parts from reference TRBV19 and TRBJ1-1): DGGITQSPKYLFRKEGQNVTLSCEQNLNHDAMYWYRQDPGQGLRLIYYSQIVNDFQKGDIAEGYSVSREKKESFPLTVTSAQKNPTAFYLCASSYQGGNTEAFFGQGTRLTVV.

This clone was detected only once. V and J are TRBV5-1 and TRBJ1-1, with D hard to call. The CDR3 consists of 13 residues. CDR1 is SGHRS and CDR2 is YFSETQ in the germline V gene. With 4 bases removed from V and 5 bases from J, the gap between germline ends came to 12 bases. The CDR3 region is CASSPLTGTEAFF. CDR3 DNA: TGCGCCAGCAGCCCCCTTACTGGTACTGAAGCTTTCTTT.

This CDR3 reads CAWSVGRSSGNTIYF. The CDR3 nucleotides read TGTGCCTGGAGTGTAGGTAGGAGCTCTGGAAACACCATATATTTT. V and J are TRBV30 and TRBJ1-3, with D unresolved. The germline gives CDR1 GTSNPN, CDR2 SVGIG (reference sequence). The CDR3 covers 15 residues. Between the trimmed V and J ends, which lost 0 bases and 0 bases, there was a span of 9 bases.

As regards this clone: Other nucleotide sequences in the sample specify the same CDR3. CDR3 residues: CATSRDPDTEAFF. For the CDR3, the DNA is TGTGCCACCAGCAGAGATCCAGACACTGAAGCTTTCTTT. The chain links TRBV15 to TRBJ1-1; D is uncertain. The V gene lost 0 bases and the J gene lost 3 bases, with 5 bases spanning the gap. The CDR3 has 13 residues. In germline, CDR1 is LNHNV, CDR2 YYDKDF (reference sequence).

This clone was detected once. The rearrangement uses TRBV6-1 and TRBJ2-1, with D perhaps TRBD2 (6 bases). Trimming removed 2 bases from V and 6 bases from J, with 11 bases in between. The CDR3 has 14 amino acids. Germline-derived CDR1 and CDR2 are MNHNS and SASEGT. The CDR3 here is CASSERREFNEQFF. DNA for the CDR3: TGTGCCAGCAGTGAACGTCGGGAGTTCAATGAGCAGTTCTTC.

V is TRBV18 and J is TRBJ1-2; no firm D call. Germline loops: CDR1 KGHSH, CDR2 LQKENI. The CDR3 sequence is 15 residues long. V was pared by 1 base and J by 1 base, with 10 bases between. The CDR3, as DNA: TGTGCCAGCTCACCACGGCAGGCCGATAACTATGGCTACACCTTC. Protein product: CASSPRQADNYGYTF.

The CDR3 region is CASSKPPRSGAYLSSYNEQFF. Here the CDR3 DNA reads TGTGCCAGCAGCAAACCGCCCCGTAGCGGGGCCTACCTTAGCTCCTACAATGAGCAGTTCTTC. The J gene is TRBJ2-1, the V gene TRBV21-1; the listed D gene, TRBD2, was not tested against the DNA. TRBV21-1 is given as a pseudogene. The CDR3 covers 21 residues.

With regard to this clone: Compared with germline, one end of the junction differs, possibly owing to a read error. The J gene is TRBJ2-3, the V gene TRBV15, with D possibly matching TRBD1 (6 bases). Germline-derived CDR1 and CDR2 are LNHNV and YYDKDF (reference sequence). The CDR3 sequence is 15 residues long. The CDR3 protein is CATSRPGQPTHTQYF. CDR3 coding DNA: TGTGCCACCAGCAGACCGGGACAACCCACACATACGCAGTATTTT.

The V and J genes are TRBV5-1 and TRBJ2-7, with 7 nucleotides matching TRBD1. CDR3 size: 13 residues. Trimming removed 4 bases from V and 5 bases from J; junction bases left unmatched: 6. CDR1 is SGHRS, CDR2 YFSETQ, per germline. The CDR3 here is CASSPRQGDEQYF. DNA of the CDR3: TGCGCCAGCAGCCCCCGACAGGGAGACGAGCAGTACTTC.

This sequence joins TRBV11-3 and TRBJ2-1, with 11 bases lining up with TRBD1. This CDR3 is built from 16 residues. Looked up from germline, CDR1 is SGHNT and CDR2 is YENEEA. Germline trimming cut 6 bases from V and 7 bases from J; bases unmatched to any gene: 11. This CDR3 reads CASRPPGTGGRNEQFF. CDR3 nucleotides: TGTGCCAGCAGACCCCCGGGGACAGGGGGTAGGAATGAGCAGTTCTTC.

This clone was seen a few times. The rearrangement uses TRBV4-3 and TRBJ2-2; D is ambiguous. From germline, CDR1 is LGHNA and CDR2 YSLEER. Trimming pared 2 bases from V and 2 bases from J, leaving 15 bases between. The length of the CDR3 is 17 residues. CDR3 region: CASSQNLRIVNTGELFF. The CDR3 bases are TGCGCCAGCAGCCAAAACCTACGTATCGTCAACACCGGGGAGCTGTTTTTT.

The V gene is TRBV25-1, the J gene TRBJ1-2; 9 nucleotides match TRBD1. Germline CDR1 and CDR2: MGHDK and SYGVNS. The CDR3 is made up of 13 amino acids. CDR3 bases: TGTGCGGCTAACAGGGGGCAGGACTATGGCTACACCTTC. It is translated as CAANRGQDYGYTF.

Here the CDR3 reads CASSLQTGGFKGYGYTF. The CDR3 region has the DNA TGTGCCAGCAGTTTACAAACGGGGGGATTTAAAGGCTATGGCTACACCTTC. The chain carries TRBV28 and TRBJ1-2; possible D gene TRBD1, 5 bases. Trimming left V 2 bases short and J 4 bases short, with 20 bases between. Germline V gives CDR1 MDHEN, CDR2 SYDVKM. The CDR3 consists of 17 residues.